This T cell receptor (beta chain) was identified during a study of blood T cell repertoires in COVID-19. Data came from immunoSEQ multiplex PCR; TCRdb stores just in-frame clones and leaves some out. This table has approximately 150,000 clones, about 81% appearing once. Germline V gene lookup returns CDR1 MNHEY and CDR2 SVGAGI. J was trimmed by 3 bases and V by 5 bases; bases with no gene match: 6. The CDR3 spans 14 residues. The V and J genes are TRBV6-5 and TRBJ2-7; TRBD2 matches 8 bases. The sequence was collected from an elderly woman with acute or convalescent COVID-19. Sequencing was done on a sample of peripheral blood. CDR3 in amino acids: CASSPREEGYEQYF. Here the CDR3 DNA reads TGTGCCAGCAGTCCGCGGGAGGAGGGCTACGAGCAGTACTTC.